The sequence of this TCR beta chain was determined in a study of cytomegalovirus exposure and HLA in healthy donors. Looking at the study overall: Out of roughly 170 million T cells, an earlier analysis found roughly 110 million unique TCR beta sequences in total. Study results and caveats: One variant, a missense change in DCLRE1C, was linked in a later analysis to TCR beta V- and J-gene trimming. The study recorded over 150 TCR beta chains that were cytomegalovirus-associated. The classifier, whose performance was assessed in both the original and validation cohorts, reportedly diagnosed cytomegalovirus status with high specificity and sensitivity.

Both 60 Vbeta primers and 13 Jbeta primers went into the PCR. Sequenced by immunoSEQ multiplex PCR; TCRdb stores in-frame clones only, minus some. This sample carries more than 80,000 clones, more than 70% of them seen once, and the ten largest clones take 2.5%. This CDR3 spans 14 amino acids. Germline V CDR1 and CDR2: SGDLS, YYNGEE. The V and J ends lost 3 bases and 7 bases, in that order; junction bases with no gene match: 4. For this clone: Its antigen is unidentified.

Material: PBMCs. The clonotype was recovered from a man aged 35-49 years in good health and CMV-seronegative. V is TRBV9 and J is TRBJ1-6; 7 bases map to TRBD1. The CDR3 loop is CASSAWDSNSPLHF. CDR3 DNA: TGTGCCAGCAGCGCTTGGGACAGCAATTCACCCCTCCACTTT. The complete variable domain, with remaining parts taken from reference TRBV9 and TRBJ1-6, reads DSGVTQTPKHLITATGQRVTLRCSPRSGDLSVYWYQQSLDQGLQFLIQYYNGEERAKGNILERFSAQQFPDLHSELNLSSLELGDSALYFCASSAWDSNSPLHFGNGTRLTVT.